The 8 T cell receptor beta chains given below trace back to one sample, sequenced in a study of shared clonotypes between healthy human individuals. Profiled with immunoSEQ multiplex PCR; TCRdb holds only in-frame clones, not every one. The sample includes approximately 1.4 million clones, 95% to 99% of them seen just once. Source material: naive CD4+ T cells sorted from blood. Subset indicated: CD45RA+ positively selected. The receptors shown here come from a man aged 25 to 40 in good health.

This clone came up once. This chain joins TRBV4-2 and TRBJ2-5; 13 nucleotides align to TRBD2. Germline V gene data show CDR1 as LGHNA and CDR2 as YNFKEQ. The CDR3 is 19 residues long. V gave up 1 base and J gave up 3 bases; unmatched junction bases: 11. CDR3 nucleotides: TGTGCCAGCAGCCAAGCCCCCCGGACTAGCGGGAGCTTTGAAGAGACCCAGTACTTC. Residues: CASSQAPRTSGSFEETQYF.

This chain uses TRBV5-1 with TRBJ2-5, with 8 bases that match TRBD1. This CDR3 is 14 amino acids long. The J segment lost 1 base and the V segment lost 5 bases, leaving 4 bases of the junction unmatched. Germline assignment: CDR1 SGHRS and CDR2 YFSETQ. The CDR3 region is CASSTGGSQETQYF. Here the CDR3 DNA reads TGCGCCAGCAGTACAGGGGGAAGCCAAGAGACCCAGTACTTC.

This chain connects TRBV19 to TRBJ2-7; 8 bases align to TRBD2. This CDR3 contains 13 residues. Germline V gives CDR1 LNHDA, CDR2 SQIVND (reference sequence). Trimming removed 5 bases from V and 3 bases from J; junction bases left unmatched: 3. CDR3 residues: CASSVGLDYEQYF. The DNA for the CDR3 is TGTGCCAGTAGTGTGGGACTAGACTACGAGCAGTACTTC. Full variable domain (outside the CDR3, taken from reference TRBV19 and TRBJ2-7): DGGITQSPKYLFRKEGQNVTLSCEQNLNHDAMYWYRQDPGQGLRLIYYSQIVNDFQKGDIAEGYSVSREKKESFPLTVTSAQKNPTAFYLCASSVGLDYEQYFGPGTRLTVT.

The rearrangement joins TRBV5-1 to TRBJ2-3, with D uncertain. Germline V CDR1 and CDR2: SGHRS, YFSETQ. CDR3 length: 14 amino acids. Deletions cut 3 bases from V and 2 bases from J, with 10 bases between. CDR3 bases: TGCGCCAGCAGCTCCCCGGTGCTCACAGATACGCAGTATTTT. Translating gives CASSSPVLTDTQYF.

The rearrangement joins TRBV14 to TRBJ2-1; D is perhaps TRBD2 (5 bases). The CDR3 spans 16 residues. CDR1 SGHDN and CDR2 FVKESK come from the germline V gene. The V end was cut by 1 base, the J end by 3 bases, with 13 bases between. CDR3 in amino acids: CASSQVSGNLYNEQFF. The CDR3 DNA reads TGTGCCAGCAGCCAAGTATCCGGGAACCTCTACAATGAGCAGTTCTTC.

CDR3 region: CASSAGQGQGQPQHF. The CDR3 region has the DNA TGTGCCAGCAGTGCCGGACAGGGACAAGGGCAGCCCCAGCATTTT. The genes are TRBV2 and TRBJ1-5; TRBD1 matches at 8 bases. The J segment lost 7 bases and the V segment lost 4 bases, leaving 9 bases of the junction unmatched. The CDR3 totals 15 residues. In germline, CDR1 is SNHLY, CDR2 FYNNEI.

This chain uses TRBV29-1 with TRBJ2-3; unclear D gene. The CDR3 length is 16 residues. The germline V gene has CDR1 SQVTM and CDR2 ANQGSEA. The V gene lost 4 bases and the J gene lost 0 bases, with 17 bases spanning the gap. The CDR3 DNA reads as TGCAGCGTTGGTAGGAACCCGGGCCCTAGCACAGATACGCAGTATTTT. It codes for CSVGRNPGPSTDTQYF.

The rearrangement links TRBV9 to TRBJ2-2; 8 bases fit TRBD2. Unmatched junction bases numbered 6, after V lost 6 bases and J lost 2 bases. The germline V gene has CDR1 SGDLS and CDR2 YYNGEE. The CDR3 sequence is 15 residues long. CDR3 residues: CASTSGSLNTGELFF. CDR3 nucleotide sequence: TGTGCCAGCACAAGCGGGAGTTTAAACACCGGGGAGCTGTTTTTT.